A selection of T cell receptor beta chains follows, all from one sample in a study of blood T cell repertoires in COVID-19. Profiled with immunoSEQ multiplex PCR; TCRdb holds only in-frame clones, not every one. In the table there are around 230,000 clones, about 79% of which are singletons. Sequencing was carried out using peripheral blood. The receptors stem from a middle-aged man who had recovered from COVID-19. Each CDR3 is given with its conserved first and last residue. The order of the fields is CDR3 length, D gene, clone size, V gene, J gene, CDR3 DNA, CDR3 protein. D genes are given only for firm matches. Clone size is given for some rows only: seen once, a few or many times, or a class if the clone is expanded.

19	TRBD2	NA	TRBV7-2	TRBJ2-1	TGTGCCAGCAGCTTTGCGTCTAGCGGGAGCTACAAGAGTTACAATGAGCAGTTCTTC	CASSFASSGSYKSYNEQFF
14	NA	NA	TRBV18	TRBJ1-1	TGTGCCAGCTCACTGTCAGTTGGAGACACTGAAGCTTTCTTT	CASSLSVGDTEAFF
14	NA	NA	TRBV7-9	TRBJ2-7	TGTGCCAGCAGCTTAGTGGCGGGTACCTACGAGCAGTACTTC	CASSLVAGTYEQYF
16	TRBD1	NA	TRBV3-1/TRBV3-2	TRBJ2-1	TGTGCCAGCAGCCAAGGTCTATACAGGGGCTCCCCTGGGCAGTTCTTC	CASSQGLYRGSPGQFF
12	NA	NA	TRBV11-3	TRBJ2-7	TGTGCCAGCAGCTTCTTAGGGGGCGAGCAGTACTTC	CASSFLGGEQYF
13	NA	NA	TRBV5-5	TRBJ2-5	TGTGCCAGCAGCCCCGGGGGAGAAGAGACCCAGTACTTC	CASSPGGEETQYF
19	TRBD1	NA	TRBV18	TRBJ1-1	TGTGCCAGCTCACCTAATCTCGGACAGGGGATGAGGATGAACACTGAAGCTTTCTTT	CASSPNLGQGMRMNTEAFF
17	TRBD1	NA	TRBV7-2	TRBJ1-5	TGTGCCAGCAGCCCGTCTGGAACGACAGGGTATCACCAGCCCCAGCATTTT	CASSPSGTTGYHQPQHF
14	NA	NA	TRBV6-2/TRBV6-3	TRBJ2-1	TGTGCCAGCAGTTACTCCCTGGCGGGGCGTGAGCAGTTCTTC	CASSYSLAGREQFF
17	NA	few	TRBV11-2	TRBJ1-3	TGTGCCAGCAGCCACTATGGGCGGACGGGGATGGGAAACACCATATATTTT	CASSHYGRTGMGNTIYF
15	TRBD1	NA	TRBV20-1	TRBJ2-7	TGCAGTGCTAGTTGGGACAGGGGCCTAATATACGAGCAGTACTTC	CSASWDRGLIYEQYF
16	TRBD2	NA	TRBV4-3	TRBJ2-7	TGCGCCAGCAGCCATGGGACGGCGGGGGGGGTCTACGAGCAGTACTTC	CASSHGTAGGVYEQYF
15	TRBD2	NA	TRBV3-1/TRBV3-2	TRBJ2-7	TGTGCCAGCAGCCAATTACGGGGGGGCTACTACGAGCAGTACTTC	CASSQLRGGYYEQYF
15	TRBD2	NA	TRBV12-5	TRBJ2-7	TGTGCTAGTGGTTTGGGCTTAGCGGGAAGCTCCGAGCAGTACTTC	CASGLGLAGSSEQYF
17	TRBD2	NA	TRBV7-6	TRBJ2-1	TGTGCCAGCAGCTCACCCTTACAGTGGGAGGGGTTGAATGAGCAGTTCTTC	CASSSPLQWEGLNEQFF
15	TRBD1	few	TRBV7-9	TRBJ1-1	TGTGCCAGCACCCTACAGGGGTCGGTGAACACTGAAGCTTTCTTT	CASTLQGSVNTEAFF
14	NA	NA	TRBV7-2	TRBJ2-1	TGTGCCAGCAGCGTAGGGACACCATACAATGAGCAGTTCTTC	CASSVGTPYNEQFF
15	NA	NA	TRBV3-1/TRBV3-2	TRBJ1-1	TGTGCCAGCAGCCCACTTCGTGCAGGAAACACTGAAGCTTTCTTT	CASSPLRAGNTEAFF
15	TRBD1	NA	TRBV27	TRBJ2-2	TGTGCCAGCAGTAGCAGGGGGCTCGGCACCGGGGAGCTGTTTTTT	CASSSRGLGTGELFF
12	NA	NA	TRBV9	TRBJ2-1	TGTGCCAGCAGCGTAGGGGGGGATGAGCAGTTCTTC	CASSVGGDEQFF
15	NA	NA	TRBV27	TRBJ2-2	TGTGCCAGCAGCCCTTTTGAGGGGGACACCGGGGAGCTGTTTTTT	CASSPFEGDTGELFF
14	NA	NA	TRBV18	TRBJ1-1	TGTGCCAGCTCACCACCGCAGGGATGGACTGAAGCTTTCTTT	CASSPPQGWTEAFF
15	NA	NA	TRBV18	TRBJ1-6	TGTGCCAGCTCACGGGCGGTCAGGGCCGATTCACCCCTCCACTTT	CASSRAVRADSPLHF
14	NA	NA	TRBV28	TRBJ1-2	TGTGCCAGCAGCGCGATCGACAGGCGGCGGGGCTACACCTTC	CASSAIDRRRGYTF
14	NA	few	TRBV6-4	TRBJ2-2	TGTGCCAGCAGTCAAAAGGGTAGCGCCGGGGAGCTGTTTTTT	CASSQKGSAGELFF
15	NA	NA	TRBV24-1	TRBJ2-5	TGTGCCACCAGTGACCCACAGGGAGCGGGGGAGACCCAGTACTTC	CATSDPQGAGETQYF
13	NA	NA	TRBV4-1	TRBJ2-3	TGCGCCAGCAGCCAGCCGGGTCAAGATACGCAGTATTTT	CASSQPGQDTQYF
14	NA	once	TRBV10-3	TRBJ1-1	TGTGCCATCAGGTTGGGAATGGCCCCAGGGGAAGCTTTCTTT	CAIRLGMAPGEAFF
14	TRBD2	NA	TRBV13	TRBJ2-7	TGTGCCAGCAGCTCAGCCCGGGGAGGGGACGAGCAGTACTTC	CASSSARGGDEQYF
17	TRBD2	once	TRBV6-2/TRBV6-3	TRBJ2-2	TGTGCCAGCAGCCGCGGACTAGCGGGAGGGAACACCGGGGAGCTGTTTTTT	CASSRGLAGGNTGELFF
12	NA	NA	TRBV14	TRBJ1-6	TGTGCCAGCAGCCAGTCCCTTTCACCCCTCCACTTT	CASSQSLSPLHF
15	NA	NA	TRBV6-6	TRBJ1-5	TGTGCCAGCAGTTACTCGTTACATAGCAATCAGCCCCAGCATTTT	CASSYSLHSNQPQHF
15	NA	once	TRBV5-4	TRBJ2-7	TGTGCCAGCAGCATAAACAGCAGGGGTAACCACGAGCAGTACTTC	CASSINSRGNHEQYF
15	TRBD2	NA	TRBV7-2	TRBJ2-2	TGTGCCAGCAGCTTAGAGGGACTAATCACCGGGGAGCTGTTTTTT	CASSLEGLITGELFF
14	NA	once	TRBV27	TRBJ1-1	TGTGCCAGCAGTTTTGCGGGGGCAGGCACTGAAGCTTTCTTT	CASSFAGAGTEAFF
18	NA	NA	TRBV15	TRBJ1-4	TGTGCCACCAGCAGAGAGGGGCCTGGGAGGGAGGAGGGTGAAAAACTGTTTTTT	CATSREGPGREEGEKLFF
13	NA	few	TRBV5-1	TRBJ2-7	TGCGCCAGCAGCTTGGCGAGCACAGCTGAGCAGTACTTC	CASSLASTAEQYF
13	NA	NA	TRBV18	TRBJ2-7	TGTGCCAGCTCACCTGGGGCCTCCTACGAGCAGTACTTC	CASSPGASYEQYF
14	NA	NA	TRBV11-3	TRBJ1-1	TGTGCCAGCAGCTCCGCCTATGCCGACTCTGAAGCTTTCTTT	CASSSAYADSEAFF
13	NA	NA	TRBV12-3/TRBV12-4	TRBJ1-5	TGTGCCAGCAGTTTACAAGGGGATCAGCCCCAGCATTTT	CASSLQGDQPQHF
15	NA	once	TRBV9	TRBJ2-3	TGTGCCAGCAAGGATGGCGGAACTAGCACAGATACGCAGTATTTT	CASKDGGTSTDTQYF
12	NA	NA	TRBV29-1	TRBJ1-2	TGCAGCGTGGGCGACAGGAACTATGGCTACACCTTC	CSVGDRNYGYTF
15	NA	NA	TRBV24-1	TRBJ2-5	TGTGCCACCAGTGATCCGAGGGAGGAACAAGAGACCCAGTACTTC	CATSDPREEQETQYF
15	NA	NA	TRBV7-2	TRBJ2-6	TGTGCCAGCAGCTTCAAGCTCTCTGGGGCCAACGTCCTGACTTTC	CASSFKLSGANVLTF